The 25 T cell receptor beta chains presented below share a single source sample, sequenced in a study of T cells in Graves' hyperthyroidism and ophthalmopathy (dated by TCRdb to between 2018 and 2021). Libraries were built with multiplex PCR. The sequencer was an Illumina HiSeq 2000. The TCR beta CDR3 regions were amplified from RNA transcripts. A first-round RT-PCR of the TCR CDR3 used the HTBI primer set with the Qiagen OneStep RT-PCR kit. TCRdb applied fastp at Q25 and MiXCR to the public reads, then kept only in-frame beta chains. Here each entry gathers all rows of one CDR3 protein and keeps the most common genes and DNA. The sample includes a few hundred thousand distinct CDR3 sequences, with approximately 14% observed a single time. Together, the top ten hold under 8% of the sample. The material sequenced was blood. These receptors were obtained from a woman in her twenties or thirties with Graves' hyperthyroidism.

This clonotype was seen many times. The chain carries TRBV2 and TRBJ2-2; tentatively, D is TRBD1 (6 bases). Looked up from germline, CDR1 is SNHLY and CDR2 is FYNNEI. The V end was cut by 2 bases, the J end by 5 bases, with 12 bases between. The CDR3 totals 15 residues. The CDR3 sequence: CASSEIQGNTGELFF. In nucleotides, the CDR3 is TGTGCCAGCAGTGAAATACAGGGAAATACCGGGGAGCTGTTTTTT.

A few counts support this clonotype. The chain joins TRBV5-1 to TRBJ1-2; unclear D gene. The V end lost 4 bases, the J end lost 6 bases, and 13 bases lay between the germline ends. The germline V gene has CDR1 SGHRS and CDR2 YFSETQ. There are 13 residues in the CDR3. The CDR3 DNA is TGCGCCAGCAGCCCCCCAGGAAGCGATGGCTACACCTTC. It encodes CASSPPGSDGYTF. Complete variable domain (other parts from reference TRBV5-1 and TRBJ1-2): KAGVTQTPRYLIKTRGQQVTLSCSPISGHRSVSWYQQTPGQGLQFLFEYFSETQRNKGNFPGRFSGRQFSNSRSEMNVSTLELGDSALYLCASSPPGSDGYTFGSGTRLTVV.

This clonotype was counted ten times or more. The rearrangement joins TRBV6-2 or TRBV6-3 to TRBJ1-1; D unclear. Germline V gene data show CDR1 as MNHEY and CDR2 as SVGEGT. Trimming stripped 5 bases from V and 5 bases from J, with 18 bases between. This CDR3 has 15 residues. CDR3 loop: CASSARATFRTEAFF. The CDR3 coding sequence is TGTGCCAGCAGTGCCCGGGCCACCTTTAGGACTGAAGCTTTCTTT.

In this sample, this clonotype turned up a few times. The chain joins TRBV10-3 to TRBJ1-2, with a tentative D call TRBD1 (5 bases). Trimming cost V 11 bases and J 5 bases, with 18 bases left between them. The CDR3 consists of 13 residues. CDR1 ENHRY and CDR2 SYGVKD come from the germline V gene. CDR3 protein: CAVTSHRRYGYTF. CDR3 coding DNA: TGTGCCGTCACCAGCCACAGGCGTTATGGCTACACCTTC.

This clonotype was picked up many times. The V and J genes are TRBV9 and TRBJ1-2; D is undetermined. Deletions cut 4 bases from V and 0 bases from J, with 10 bases between. Germline V CDR1 and CDR2: SGDLS, YYNGEE. The length of the CDR3 is 14 residues. DNA of the CDR3: TGTGCCAGCAGCCCCGGACGGACTAACTATGGCTACACCTTC. Its translation is CASSPGRTNYGYTF.

The chain uses TRBV19 and TRBJ1-4; weak D call: TRBD1 (5 bases). The germline CDR1 and CDR2 sequences are LNHDA and SQIVND (reference sequence). CDR3 length: 15 amino acids. The V end lost 4 bases, the J end lost 3 bases, and 12 bases lay between the germline ends. The CDR3 nucleotides are TGTGCCAGTAGTACACCGGGACGGCCTAATGAAAAACTGTTTTTT. Protein product: CASSTPGRPNEKLFF.

Ten or more counts support this clonotype. V gene TRBV20-1 combines with J gene TRBJ2-7; no reliable D call. Trimming took off 6 bases at V and 5 bases at J, with 17 bases between the two ends. The germline V gene has CDR1 DFQATT and CDR2 SNEGSKA (reference sequence). The CDR3 covers 13 residues. CDR3 nucleotides: TGCAGTGCATTAAATATGGGATTCGACGAGCAGTACTTC. Translation: CSALNMGFDEQYF.

This clonotype has just one count. One base away lies a much larger clone, so this may be a sequencing read error. V and J are TRBV2 and TRBJ2-1, with D hard to call. CDR1 and CDR2 from the germline V gene are SNHLY and FYNNEI. CDR3 size: 10 residues. CDR3 in DNA: TGTGCCAGCGTGTACAATGAGCAGCTCTTC. Translating gives CASVYNEQLF.

This clonotype was recorded at least ten times. This rearrangement joins TRBV6-1 to TRBJ1-5, with TRBD1 matching over 10 bases. This CDR3 is 16 amino acids long. Germline CDR1 and CDR2: MNHNS and SASEGT. V lost 4 bases and J lost 3; bases outside the gene matches: 6. The CDR3 loop reads CASSGNGQGDNQPQHF. CDR3 bases: TGTGCCAGCAGTGGAAATGGACAGGGGGACAATCAGCCCCAGCATTTT.

J is TRBJ2-3 and V is TRBV6-1, with D maybe TRBD1 (7 bases). This CDR3 spans 16 amino acids. The germline V gene has CDR1 MNHNS and CDR2 SASEGT. The ends were cut back, 8 bases at V and 3 bases at J, with 21 bases in the middle. The CDR3 is CASRAWQGGLTDTQYF. In DNA, the CDR3 is TGTGCCAGCCGGGCATGGCAGGGGGGTTTAACAGATACGCAGTATTTT.

This clonotype has at least ten counts. This rearrangement joins TRBV20-1 to TRBJ2-2, with 8 bases lining up with TRBD1. In germline, CDR1 is DFQATT, CDR2 SNEGSKA (reference sequence). The J segment lost 1 base and the V segment lost 5 bases, leaving 3 bases of the junction unmatched. This CDR3 region has 14 residues. In nucleotides, the CDR3 is TGCAGTGCTGGGGACAGGTGGAACACCGGGGAGCTGTTTTTT. Translating it yields CSAGDRWNTGELFF.

This rearrangement joins TRBV6-1 to TRBJ1-2; D is ambiguous. Germline V CDR1 and CDR2: MNHNS, SASEGT. There are 14 residues in the CDR3. Trimming pared 5 bases from V and 4 bases from J, leaving 14 bases between. The CDR3 coding sequence is TGTGCCAGCAGTCGCTCTGATGGGTTCTATGGCTACACCTTC. It yields the protein CASSRSDGFYGYTF.

With regard to this clonotype: With a much larger clone just one base away, this may be a read error. The chain employs TRBV3-1 and TRBJ2-3; a weak D match, TRBD2 (6 bases). This CDR3 region has 16 residues. Deletions cut 4 bases from V and 0 bases from J, with 14 bases between. The germline CDR1 and CDR2 sequences are LGHDT and YNNKEL (reference sequence). CDR3 sequence reads: CASSPDGGLSTDTQYF. DNA of the CDR3: TGTGCCAGCAGCCCCGACGGGGGTCTGAGCACAGATACGCAGTATTTT.

V usage is TRBV7-3 and J usage is TRBJ1-5, with unresolved D. Germline values: CDR1 SGHTA, CDR2 FQGTGA. CDR3 length equals 14 residues. V was cut by 2 bases and J by 5 bases, with 10 bases left in between. CDR3 residues: CASSLARVHQPQHF. The CDR3, as DNA: TGTGCCAGCAGCTTAGCCCGGGTGCATCAGCCCCAGCATTTT.

This clonotype was recorded at least ten times. The genes are TRBV9 and TRBJ2-1; the D is unclear. Trimming left V 0 bases short and J 1 base short, with 14 bases between. The CDR3 spans 17 residues. The germline CDR1 and CDR2 sequences are SGDLS and YYNGEE. The CDR3 DNA is TGTGCCAGCAGCGTAGCTCCCAGCCAAGAATCCTACAATGAGCAGTTCTTC. Protein product: CASSVAPSQESYNEQFF.

There are many counts of this clonotype. The chain is built from TRBV6-5 and TRBJ2-2; D might be TRBD1 (6 bases). This CDR3 spans 15 amino acids. Trimming left V 0 bases short and J 6 bases short, with 11 bases between. Germline loops: CDR1 MNHEY, CDR2 SVGAGI. The CDR3 sequence is CASSYSQGEAGELFF. CDR3 nucleotide sequence: TGTGCCAGCAGTTACTCACAGGGAGAGGCCGGGGAGCTGTTTTTT.

This clonotype was recorded many times. CDR3 amino acids: CASSLICEYEQYF. The CDR3 nucleotides are TGTGCCAGCAGCTTGATCTGCGAGTACGAGCAGTACTTC. This sequence joins TRBV28 and TRBJ2-7; no firm D call. The CDR3 is 13 amino acids. V was pared by 6 bases and J by 4 bases, with 13 bases between. The germline V gene has CDR1 MDHEN and CDR2 SYDVKM.

About this clonotype itself: This may come from a read error, since a much larger clone is one base off. The chain carries TRBV20-1 and TRBJ2-3; 7 bases line up with TRBD1. This CDR3 comprises 14 residues. Per the germline V gene, CDR1 is DFQATT and CDR2 is SNEGSKA (reference sequence). The CDR3 nucleotides read TGCAGTGTTAGAGATCCATCCAGGGGGAATACGCAGTATTTT. Translated: CSVRDPSRGNTQYF.

This clonotype has a count of ten or more. The J gene is TRBJ2-3, the V gene TRBV6-2 or TRBV6-3; a weak D match, TRBD2 (5 bases). The CDR3 length is 18 residues. Germline-derived CDR1 and CDR2 are MNHEY and SVGEGT. The germline V and J ends were trimmed by 5 bases and 4 bases, with 25 bases remaining between them. This CDR3 reads CASSKTTSSLRYPDTQYF. The DNA for the CDR3 is TGTGCCAGCAGTAAGACTACGTCTAGCCTTCGCTACCCAGATACGCAGTATTTT.

This clonotype was picked up many times. The rearrangement links TRBV7-6 to TRBJ2-1, with D possibly TRBD1 on 6 matching bases. There are 17 residues in the CDR3. Trimming shortened V by 0 bases and J by 0 bases, and 12 bases separated the two germline ends. The germline gives CDR1 SGHVS, CDR2 FNYEAQ. The chain's CDR3 is CASSLAVGAPSYNEQFF. The CDR3 DNA reads TGTGCCAGCAGCTTAGCGGTGGGGGCCCCCTCCTACAATGAGCAGTTCTTC. Full variable domain (remainder filled in from reference TRBV7-6 and TRBJ2-1): GAGVSQSPRYKVTKRGQDVALRCDPISGHVSLYWYRQALGQGPEFLTYFNYEAQQDKSGLPNDRFSAERPEGSISTLTIQRTEQRDSAMYRCASSLAVGAPSYNEQFFGPGTRLTVL.

This clonotype was seen ten or more times. The V call is TRBV12-3 or TRBV12-4, the J call TRBJ2-3; maybe TRBD1 (5 bases). V was cut by 1 base and J by 6 bases, with 11 bases left in between. The CDR3 is made up of 14 amino acids. CDR3 coding DNA: TGTGCCAGCAGTTTAGTACCTCACAGGGATACGCAGTATTTT. Its protein is CASSLVPHRDTQYF.

This clonotype was seen repeatedly, ten times or more. V gene TRBV3-1 combines with J gene TRBJ2-5; D might be TRBD1 or TRBD2, each matching 5 bases. V was pared by 0 bases and J by 0 bases, with 8 bases between. Per the germline V gene, CDR1 is LGHDT and CDR2 is YNNKEL (reference sequence). The CDR3 spans 15 residues. This CDR3 reads CASSQDEGHQETQYF. The CDR3 nucleotides read TGTGCCAGCAGCCAAGATGAGGGACACCAAGAGACCCAGTACTTC.

The table lists this clonotype with a few counts. The genes are TRBV9 and TRBJ1-1, with unresolved D. The ends were cut back, 0 bases at V and 4 bases at J, with 10 bases in the middle. Looked up from germline, CDR1 is SGDLS and CDR2 is YYNGEE. CDR3 size: 14 residues. The CDR3 nucleotides are TGTGCCAGCAGCGTAGCCGGGTTCGGCACTGAAGCTTTCTTT. Encoded protein: CASSVAGFGTEAFF.

This clonotype was recorded at least ten times. V gene TRBV4-1 combines with J gene TRBJ2-1; 10 bases line up with TRBD2. Germline trimming cut 3 bases from V and 6 bases from J; bases unmatched to any gene: 8. The CDR3 extends over 16 amino acids. In germline, CDR1 is MGHRA, CDR2 YSYEKL. CDR3 sequence: CASSHPGLARLNEQFF. CDR3 nucleotides: TGCGCCAGCAGCCACCCGGGACTAGCGAGACTCAATGAGCAGTTCTTC.

This clonotype was seen once. The rearrangement joins TRBV5-1 to TRBJ2-1; unclear D gene. This CDR3 has 15 residues. Germline V CDR1 and CDR2: SGHRS, YFSETQ. V lost 0 bases, J lost 8 bases, and 15 bases lay in between. CDR3 bases: TGCGCCAGCAGCTTGGAGGTTCCGGAATGGGATGAGCAGTTCTTC. Encoded protein: CASSLEVPEWDEQFF.